Below are 13 T cell receptor beta chains sequenced from a single sample in a study of blood T cell repertoires in COVID-19 (dated by TCRdb to about 2020). Libraries were constructed by the immunoSEQ multiplex PCR assay. TCRdb's version of the immuneACCESS table is confined to in-frame rearrangements and falls short of the full clone set. An unresolved V gene accounts for under half of the shortfall where checked; the remainder is of unknown origin. The table for this sample lists 250,000 or so clones; approximately 90% of them were counted only once. 0.95% to 1.5% of the sample rests with the top ten. Sequenced material: PBMCs or T cells enriched from blood (not recorded which). The receptors originated from a human donor in a cohort exposed to, infected with or recovered from COVID-19 (not recorded which). The donor label of this sample is uncertain.

This chain connects TRBV6-5 to TRBJ1-1, with D uncertain. The germline V gene has CDR1 MNHEY and CDR2 SVGAGI. V lost 6 bases and J 3 bases, leaving 11 bases between the germline ends. The CDR3 length is 13 residues. In DNA, the CDR3 is TGTGCCAGCAGCCTACAGAGAGACACTGAAGCTTTCTTT. It codes for CASSLQRDTEAFF.

This chain joins TRBV6-5 and TRBJ1-1; 10 positions match TRBD1. The CDR3 extends over 13 amino acids. With V trimmed by 6 bases and J by 7 bases, 5 bases remained unmatched. Looked up from germline, CDR1 is MNHEY and CDR2 is SVGAGI. The CDR3 protein is CASRLTGGLEAFF. The CDR3, as DNA: TGTGCCAGCAGACTGACAGGGGGCCTTGAAGCTTTCTTT.

The CDR3 region is CASSLSGGRQETQYF. CDR3 in DNA: TGTGCCAGCTCACTTTCGGGGGGGCGCCAAGAGACCCAGTACTTC. J is TRBJ2-5 and V is TRBV18; 8 nucleotides agree with TRBD2. CDR3 length: 15 amino acids. CDR1 and CDR2 from the germline V gene are KGHSH and LQKENI. The ends lost 4 bases at V and 1 base at J; junction bases unmatched: 5. The whole variable domain, remainder taken from reference TRBV18 and TRBJ2-5, is NAGVMQNPRHLVRRRGQEARLRCSPMKGHSHVYWYRQLPEEGLKFMVYLQKENIIDESGMPKERFSAEFPKEGPSILRIQQVVRGDSAAYFCASSLSGGRQETQYFGPGTRLLVL.

V usage is TRBV24-1 and J usage is TRBJ2-1, with D possibly being TRBD2 (5 bases). Trimming removed 6 bases at V and 8 bases at J, with 10 bases between. This CDR3 region has 12 residues. Germline CDR1 and CDR2: KGHDR and SFDVKD. The CDR3 bases are TGTGCCACCAGTAACCTCGGGGATGAGCAGTTCTTC. This sequence encodes CATSNLGDEQFF.

This clone has a single count. CDR3 region: CASINEEQGSYTF. CDR3 coding DNA: TGTGCCAGTATTAATGAGGAACAGGGGAGCTACACCTTC. The chain employs TRBV19 and TRBJ1-2; 7 bases line up with TRBD1. The CDR3 is 13 residues long. Trimming cost V 7 bases and J 9 bases; bases outside gene matches: 11. Germline V gives CDR1 LNHDA, CDR2 SQIVND (reference sequence).

V is TRBV7-2 and J is TRBJ2-7, with D possibly TRBD1 on 5 matching bases. CDR3 size: 12 residues. Germline lookup yields CDR1 SGHTA and CDR2 FQGNSA. Trimming left V 5 bases short and J 8 bases short, with 13 bases between. DNA for the CDR3: TGTGCCAGCAGCCTCACAGGATGGCAGCAGTACTTC. Translated, it gives CASSLTGWQQYF.

The chain uses TRBV11-2 and TRBJ2-7, with 10 positions matching TRBD2. Germline V gives CDR1 SGHAT, CDR2 FQNNGV. The CDR3 contains 14 residues. V lost 5 bases and J lost 1; bases outside the gene matches: 2. CDR3 nucleotide sequence: TGTGCCAGCAGCCGGACTAGCGGATCCTACGAGCAGTACTTC. This translates into CASSRTSGSYEQYF.

V and J are TRBV2 and TRBJ1-2; the D is unclear. CDR3 length: 15 residues. Germline V gene sequence: CDR1 SNHLY, CDR2 FYNNEI. The V end lost 6 bases, the J end lost 4 bases, and 18 bases lay between the germline ends. CDR3 DNA: TGTGCCAGCAGGCTGACGGAGATGGATGGCTATGGCTACACCTTC. Its translation: CASRLTEMDGYGYTF. Drawing the rest from reference TRBV2 and TRBJ1-2, the complete variable domain is EPEVTQTPSHQVTQMGQEVILRCVPISNHLYFYWYRQILGQKVEFLVSFYNNEISEKSEIFDDQFSVERPDGSNFTLKIRSTKLEDSAMYFCASRLTEMDGYGYTFGSGTRLTVV.

The chain couples TRBV9 to TRBJ1-4; D possibly corresponds to TRBD1 (5 bases). The CDR3 is made up of 15 amino acids. CDR1 is SGDLS, CDR2 YYNGEE, per germline. V lost 0 bases and J 8 bases, leaving 14 bases between the germline ends. The CDR3 is CASSVGTSEGEKLFF. CDR3 nucleotides: TGTGCCAGCAGCGTAGGGACATCTGAAGGCGAAAAACTGTTTTTT.

The gene calls are TRBV28 and TRBJ1-1; 7 nucleotides agree with TRBD1. V shed 6 bases, J shed 4 bases, and the junction held 2 bases outside the gene matches. This CDR3 is built from 12 residues. The germline V gene has CDR1 MDHEN and CDR2 SYDVKM. CDR3 amino acids: CASSTGATEAFF. For the CDR3, the DNA is TGTGCCAGCAGCACAGGGGCCACTGAAGCTTTCTTT.

This clone has more than one count but fewer than ten. The chain joins TRBV25-1 to TRBJ1-1; no clear D gene. This CDR3 has 11 amino acids. Germline lookup yields CDR1 MGHDK and CDR2 SYGVNS. Trimming removed 7 bases at V and 4 bases at J, with 7 bases between. The CDR3 sequence is CASTGVTEAFF. As DNA, the CDR3 is TGTGCCAGCACCGGGGTCACTGAAGCTTTCTTT.

This chain connects TRBV6-6 to TRBJ1-1; D may be TRBD1 (5 bases). The CDR3 consists of 15 residues. V lost 2 bases to trimming and J lost 1 base, with 11 bases between them. The germline CDR1 and CDR2 sequences are MNHNY and SVGAGI (reference sequence). The CDR3 loop is CASSYARVENTEAFF. The CDR3 nucleotides are TGTGCCAGCAGTTACGCCAGGGTGGAGAACACTGAAGCTTTCTTT.

The rearrangement links TRBV28 to TRBJ1-6; D not certain. The CDR3 spans 11 residues. V was shortened by 5 bases and J by 14 bases, with 10 bases between the two germline ends. Germline V gene sequence: CDR1 MDHEN, CDR2 SYDVKM. CDR3 sequence: CASSGLQALHF. The CDR3 bases are TGTGCCAGCAGTGGGCTTCAGGCCCTCCACTTT. Complete variable domain (other parts from reference TRBV28 and TRBJ1-6): DVKVTQSSRYLVKRTGEKVFLECVQDMDHENMFWYRQDPGLGLRLIYFSYDVKMKEKGDIPEGYSVSREKKERFSLILESASTNQTSMYLCASSGLQALHFGNGTRLTVT.